Listed below are T cell receptor beta chains from one sample, sequenced in a study of CD8 T cells in Susac syndrome. A single record per CDR3 protein comes from TCRdb applying MiXCR to the immunoSEQ multiplex PCR reads. The sample has 200,000 to 250,000 distinct CDR3 sequences; 85% to 95% are singletons. Sequenced material: CD4+ T cells from PBMCs. The receptors were gathered from a human donor with multiple sclerosis. The CDR3 runs from the conserved cysteine through the conserved F or W. A D gene is named only where the DNA matches it firmly. The size of a clone is reported for some rows only, either as once, few or many, or as a class for expanded clones.

J gene: TRBJ1-2; clone size: -; V gene: TRBV28; D gene: -; CDR3 protein: CASGDGINYGYTF; CDR3 DNA: TGTGCCAGCGGGGACGGAATTAACTATGGCTACACCTTC
J gene: TRBJ2-5; clone size: few; V gene: TRBV29-1; D gene: -; CDR3 protein: CSVGRQETQYF; CDR3 DNA: TGCAGCGTTGGAAGGCAAGAGACCCAGTACTTC
J gene: TRBJ2-1; clone size: -; V gene: TRBV29-1; D gene: TRBD2; CDR3 protein: CSVPGMGGTYNEQFF; CDR3 DNA: TGCAGCGTCCCGGGTATGGGGGGGACCTACAATGAGCAGTTCTTC
J gene: TRBJ2-3; clone size: -; V gene: TRBV10-3; D gene: -; CDR3 protein: CAISAVESTDTQYF; CDR3 DNA: TGTGCCATCAGTGCTGTAGAGAGCACAGATACGCAGTATTTT
J gene: TRBJ1-1; clone size: -; V gene: TRBV5-1; D gene: TRBD1; CDR3 protein: CASSSDRGLPEAFF; CDR3 DNA: TGCGCCAGCAGCAGCGACAGGGGCCTCCCTGAAGCTTTCTTT
J gene: TRBJ2-7; clone size: -; V gene: TRBV12-3/TRBV12-4; D gene: -; CDR3 protein: CASSKTAEQYF; CDR3 DNA: TGTGCCAGCAGTAAGACAGCCGAGCAGTACTTC
J gene: TRBJ1-6; clone size: -; V gene: TRBV29-1; D gene: -; CDR3 protein: CSVGETNSPLHF; CDR3 DNA: TGCAGCGTTGGGGAAACTAATTCACCCCTCCACTTT
J gene: TRBJ2-1; clone size: -; V gene: TRBV18; D gene: -; CDR3 protein: CASSPPRSGTEQFF; CDR3 DNA: TGTGCCAGCTCACCCCCCAGATCGGGGACTGAGCAGTTCTTC
J gene: TRBJ2-1; clone size: -; V gene: TRBV20-1; D gene: TRBD2; CDR3 protein: CSAFASISGRVYNEQFF; CDR3 DNA: TGCAGTGCATTCGCCTCTATTTCAGGGAGGGTGTACAATGAGCAGTTCTTC
J gene: TRBJ1-5; clone size: -; V gene: TRBV3-1; D gene: -; CDR3 protein: CASSQAAVNQPQHF; CDR3 DNA: TGTGCCAGCAGCCAAGCCGCAGTCAATCAGCCCCAGCATTTT
J gene: TRBJ1-2; clone size: -; V gene: TRBV3-1; D gene: TRBD1; CDR3 protein: CASSPAGQGAGGYTF; CDR3 DNA: TGTGCCAGCAGCCCTGCGGGACAGGGGGCGGGTGGCTACACCTTC
J gene: TRBJ2-5; clone size: few; V gene: TRBV6-1; D gene: -; CDR3 protein: CASSQPPGKETQYF; CDR3 DNA: TGTGCCAGCTCCCAACCTCCAGGGAAAGAGACCCAGTACTTC
J gene: TRBJ2-1; clone size: -; V gene: TRBV27; D gene: TRBD2; CDR3 protein: CASSLSGTSGVWEQFF; CDR3 DNA: TGTGCCAGCAGTTTATCCGGGACTAGCGGGGTCTGGGAGCAGTTCTTC
J gene: TRBJ1-6; clone size: -; V gene: TRBV20-1; D gene: -; CDR3 protein: CSARAPDTPEWSYNSPLHF; CDR3 DNA: TGCAGTGCTAGAGCACCCGACACCCCTGAGTGGTCCTATAATTCACCCCTCCACTTT
J gene: TRBJ2-5; clone size: -; V gene: TRBV20-1; D gene: TRBD2; CDR3 protein: CSARELGATAGGTQYF; CDR3 DNA: TGCAGTGCTAGAGAATTAGGCGCCACCGCGGGGGGGACCCAGTACTTC
J gene: TRBJ2-3; clone size: -; V gene: TRBV24-1; D gene: -; CDR3 protein: CATSQGTDTQYF; CDR3 DNA: TGTGCCACCAGCCAGGGGACAGATACGCAGTATTTT
J gene: TRBJ1-4; clone size: -; V gene: TRBV5-4; D gene: -; CDR3 protein: CASSLPGRLEKLFF; CDR3 DNA: TGTGCCAGCAGCTTGCCGGGGCGGCTTGAAAAACTGTTTTTT
J gene: TRBJ1-2; clone size: -; V gene: TRBV18; D gene: -; CDR3 protein: CASSPAQVDGYTF; CDR3 DNA: TGTGCCAGCTCACCGGCACAGGTGGATGGCTACACCTTC
J gene: TRBJ2-1; clone size: -; V gene: TRBV29-1; D gene: -; CDR3 protein: CSVGRGGGQGFEQFF; CDR3 DNA: TGCAGCGTAGGTAGAGGCGGAGGCCAGGGTTTCGAGCAGTTCTTC
J gene: TRBJ1-2; clone size: -; V gene: TRBV29-1; D gene: -; CDR3 protein: CSAGEYDYGYTF; CDR3 DNA: TGCAGCGCTGGCGAATATGACTATGGCTACACCTTC
J gene: TRBJ2-1; clone size: once; V gene: TRBV20-1; D gene: TRBD1; CDR3 protein: CSALGQGSSYNEQFF; CDR3 DNA: TGCAGTGCTTTGGGACAGGGCAGCTCCTACAATGAGCAGTTCTTC
J gene: TRBJ2-1; clone size: -; V gene: TRBV7-9; D gene: -; CDR3 protein: CASTYGSSSYNEQFF; CDR3 DNA: TGTGCCAGCACCTACGGTAGTAGCTCCTACAATGAGCAGTTCTTC
J gene: TRBJ2-5; clone size: -; V gene: TRBV7-9; D gene: -; CDR3 protein: CASSPHTQETQYF; CDR3 DNA: TGTGCCAGCAGCCCGCATACCCAAGAGACCCAGTACTTC
J gene: TRBJ1-1; clone size: -; V gene: TRBV20-1; D gene: TRBD1; CDR3 protein: CSASTGTGRTEAFF; CDR3 DNA: TGCAGTGCTAGCACCGGGACAGGGCGTACTGAAGCTTTCTTT
J gene: TRBJ2-1; clone size: -; V gene: TRBV30; D gene: -; CDR3 protein: CAWSARLSNEQFF; CDR3 DNA: TGTGCCTGGAGTGCCCGACTCTCTAATGAGCAGTTCTTC
J gene: TRBJ2-5; clone size: -; V gene: TRBV2; D gene: -; CDR3 protein: CASSQGGALQETQYF; CDR3 DNA: TGTGCCAGCAGTCAGGGTGGGGCGCTTCAAGAGACCCAGTACTTC
J gene: TRBJ1-1; clone size: -; V gene: TRBV2; D gene: -; CDR3 protein: CASSRQQANEAFF; CDR3 DNA: TGTGCCAGCAGTCGACAACAGGCAAATGAAGCTTTCTTT
J gene: TRBJ2-3; clone size: once; V gene: TRBV2; D gene: -; CDR3 protein: CASSEIRLGTDTQYF; CDR3 DNA: TGTGCCAGCAGTGAAATCCGTCTTGGCACAGATACGCAGTATTTT
J gene: TRBJ1-5; clone size: -; V gene: TRBV3-1; D gene: -; CDR3 protein: CASSQWVDQPQHF; CDR3 DNA: TGTGCCAGCAGCCAGTGGGTCGATCAGCCCCAGCATTTT
J gene: TRBJ2-3; clone size: -; V gene: TRBV9; D gene: TRBD2; CDR3 protein: CASSVAPSGRPSYTDTQYF; CDR3 DNA: TGTGCCAGCAGCGTAGCCCCTAGCGGTCGACCATCCTACACAGATACGCAGTATTTT
J gene: TRBJ2-3; clone size: -; V gene: TRBV3-1; D gene: -; CDR3 protein: CASSQSDTQYF; CDR3 DNA: TGTGCCAGCAGCCAAAGCGATACGCAGTATTTT
J gene: TRBJ2-2; clone size: -; V gene: TRBV15; D gene: -; CDR3 protein: CATSIDTGELFF; CDR3 DNA: TGTGCCACCAGCATCGACACCGGGGAGCTGTTTTTT
J gene: TRBJ1-1; clone size: -; V gene: TRBV15; D gene: -; CDR3 protein: CATSSGANTEAFF; CDR3 DNA: TGTGCCACCAGCTCGGGGGCGAACACTGAAGCTTTCTTT
J gene: TRBJ1-5; clone size: -; V gene: TRBV12-3/TRBV12-4; D gene: -; CDR3 protein: CASTSGAFSNQPQHF; CDR3 DNA: TGTGCCAGCACCTCTGGAGCCTTTAGCAATCAGCCCCAGCATTTT
J gene: TRBJ1-5; clone size: -; V gene: TRBV3-1; D gene: -; CDR3 protein: CASSQAHQPQHF; CDR3 DNA: TGTGCCAGCAGCCAAGCTCATCAGCCCCAGCATTTT
J gene: TRBJ1-6; clone size: -; V gene: TRBV13; D gene: -; CDR3 protein: CASSFRTGRDSPLHF; CDR3 DNA: TGTGCCAGCAGCTTCCGAACCGGGAGGGATTCACCCCTCCACTTT
J gene: TRBJ2-1; clone size: -; V gene: TRBV19; D gene: -; CDR3 protein: CASSQGSNNEQFF; CDR3 DNA: TGTGCCAGTAGCCAGGGGTCCAACAATGAGCAGTTCTTC
J gene: TRBJ2-7; clone size: -; V gene: TRBV5-1; D gene: -; CDR3 protein: CASNPTGGYEQYF; CDR3 DNA: TGCGCCAGCAACCCAACCGGGGGCTACGAGCAGTACTTC
J gene: TRBJ2-7; clone size: once; V gene: TRBV5-1; D gene: -; CDR3 protein: CASSLNEKSYEQYF; CDR3 DNA: TGCGCCAGCAGCTTAAACGAGAAGAGTTACGAGCAGTACTTC
J gene: TRBJ2-7; clone size: once; V gene: TRBV25-1; D gene: -; CDR3 protein: CASSERGTTYEQYF; CDR3 DNA: TGTGCCAGCAGTGAACGGGGGACAACCTACGAGCAGTACTTC
J gene: TRBJ2-7; clone size: -; V gene: TRBV29-1; D gene: TRBD2; CDR3 protein: CSVGRTQGGEQYF; CDR3 DNA: TGCAGCGTTGGACGAACCCAGGGAGGGGAGCAGTACTTC
J gene: TRBJ2-1; clone size: -; V gene: TRBV4-1; D gene: TRBD2; CDR3 protein: CASSRTLTGGPGNEQFF; CDR3 DNA: TGCGCCAGCAGCCGGACCCTAACGGGGGGGCCGGGCAATGAGCAGTTCTTC
J gene: TRBJ2-5; clone size: -; V gene: TRBV10-3; D gene: -; CDR3 protein: CAISTAGEETQYF; CDR3 DNA: TGTGCCATCAGTACTGCAGGGGAAGAGACCCAGTACTTC
J gene: TRBJ1-2; clone size: -; V gene: TRBV7-9; D gene: -; CDR3 protein: CASSHRTLPDGYTF; CDR3 DNA: TGTGCCAGCAGCCATAGGACTCTACCCGATGGCTACACCTTC
J gene: TRBJ2-1; clone size: -; V gene: TRBV7-2; D gene: -; CDR3 protein: CASSLGELEGMFF; CDR3 DNA: TGTGCCAGCAGCCTCGGGGAACTAGAGGGGATGTTCTTC
J gene: TRBJ2-1; clone size: -; V gene: TRBV15; D gene: -; CDR3 protein: CATSRDGVQGNEQFF; CDR3 DNA: TGTGCCACCAGCAGAGATGGTGTGCAGGGAAATGAGCAGTTCTTC
J gene: TRBJ2-3; clone size: -; V gene: TRBV7-3; D gene: -; CDR3 protein: CASSLQGSPDTQYF; CDR3 DNA: TGTGCCAGCAGCTTACAGGGTTCCCCAGATACGCAGTATTTT
J gene: TRBJ2-5; clone size: -; V gene: TRBV29-1; D gene: TRBD2; CDR3 protein: CSVTTSGAGETQYF; CDR3 DNA: TGCAGCGTGACGACTAGCGGGGCAGGAGAGACCCAGTACTTC
J gene: TRBJ2-5; clone size: few; V gene: TRBV5-4; D gene: -; CDR3 protein: CASSLAGWETQYF; CDR3 DNA: TGTGCCAGCAGCTTGGCGGGGTGGGAGACCCAGTACTTC
J gene: TRBJ1-2; clone size: -; V gene: TRBV30; D gene: -; CDR3 protein: CAWSVQSGYGYTF; CDR3 DNA: TGTGCCTGGAGTGTACAGAGCGGCTATGGCTACACCTTC
J gene: TRBJ1-2; clone size: -; V gene: TRBV9; D gene: -; CDR3 protein: CASSGRLGEGSSGYTF; CDR3 DNA: TGTGCCAGCAGCGGTAGGCTAGGGGAGGGTTCCTCGGGCTACACCTTC
J gene: TRBJ1-6; clone size: few; V gene: TRBV3-1; D gene: -; CDR3 protein: CASSQGQLNSPLHF; CDR3 DNA: TGTGCCAGCAGCCAAGGGCAGCTGAATTCACCCCTCCACTTT
J gene: TRBJ2-3; clone size: -; V gene: TRBV5-4; D gene: -; CDR3 protein: CASSLNPDTQYF; CDR3 DNA: TGTGCCAGCAGCTTGAACCCAGATACGCAGTATTTT